Below are 20 T cell receptor beta chains sequenced from a single sample in a study of memory B cells and T cells in multiple sclerosis. The table came from immunoSEQ multiplex PCR; TCRdb's copy has only in-frame clones and leaves some out. The table records about 15,000 clones, approximately 69% of them present only once. Sample: memory (CD45RO+) CD4+ T cells from blood. The receptors shown here come from a human donor with multiple sclerosis.

This clone has just a few counts. The CDR3: CASMGPLLNTEAFF. The CDR3 DNA is TGCGCCAGCATGGGCCCCCTTCTGAACACTGAAGCTTTCTTT. The rearrangement joins TRBV4-1 to TRBJ1-1, with D unresolved. V lost 7 bases and J lost 0, with 12 bases in between. This CDR3 is built from 14 residues. The V gene's germline CDR1 is MGHRA and CDR2 YSYEKL.

The genes are TRBV7-9 and TRBJ2-1; 7 bases align to TRBD2. Germline CDR1 reads SEHNR; CDR2 reads FQNEAQ (reference sequence). With V trimmed by 2 bases and J by 4 bases, 5 bases remained unmatched. The CDR3 consists of 15 residues. The CDR3 sequence is CASSLNSGRYNEQFF. DNA for the CDR3: TGTGCCAGCAGCTTAAATTCCGGGAGGTACAATGAGCAGTTCTTC.

The chain uses TRBV19 and TRBJ1-5; 7 bases align to TRBD1. Germline lookup yields CDR1 LNHDA and CDR2 SQIVND (reference sequence). The CDR3 has 16 residues. V dropped 7 bases and J dropped 0; count of bases not matched to a gene: 9. The CDR3 sequence is CASKLMTGNSNQPQHF. For the CDR3, the DNA is TGTGCCAGTAAGCTGATGACAGGGAATAGCAATCAGCCCCAGCATTTT.

This CDR3 is CASSGGTSYEQYF. In DNA form, the CDR3 reads TGTGCCAGTAGTGGGGGCACCTCCTACGAGCAGTACTTC. V and J are TRBV19 and TRBJ2-7, with D possibly matching TRBD1 (6 bases). The CDR3 runs to 13 residues. CDR1 and CDR2 (germline): LNHDA, SQIVND (reference sequence). The V gene lost 5 bases and the J gene lost 0 bases, with 8 bases spanning the gap. The variable domain in full, with the rest retrieved from reference TRBV19 and TRBJ2-7, is DGGITQSPKYLFRKEGQNVTLSCEQNLNHDAMYWYRQDPGQGLRLIYYSQIVNDFQKGDIAEGYSVSREKKESFPLTVTSAQKNPTAFYLCASSGGTSYEQYFGPGTRLTVT.

The chain links TRBV29-1 to TRBJ2-1; 8 bases agree with TRBD2. The CDR3 is 14 amino acids. After removal of 3 bases from V and 3 bases from J, the junction contained 4 bases not matched to a gene. CDR1 is SQVTM and CDR2 is ANQGSEA in the germline V gene. The CDR3 here is CSVDTSGLYNEQFF. The CDR3 nucleotides are TGCAGCGTTGATACTAGCGGTCTCTACAATGAGCAGTTCTTC.

The chain carries TRBV9 and TRBJ2-3; tentatively, D is TRBD2 (6 bases). V was cut by 4 bases and J by 5 bases, with 20 bases left in between. Germline V CDR1 and CDR2: SGDLS, YYNGEE. CDR3 length: 16 amino acids. The CDR3 reads CASSPHPGRMGDTQYF. CDR3 in DNA: TGTGCCAGCAGCCCTCACCCCGGGAGAATGGGAGATACGCAGTATTTT.

The chain couples TRBV4-1 to TRBJ1-2; TRBD1 agrees at 7 bases. This CDR3 comprises 13 residues. The ends lost 1 base at V and 6 bases at J; junction bases unmatched: 2. Germline V gene data show CDR1 as MGHRA and CDR2 as YSYEKL. This CDR3 is CASSQGQGDGYTF. In DNA form, the CDR3 reads TGCGCCAGCAGCCAAGGACAGGGTGATGGCTACACCTTC.

The CDR3 is CAISEPKDFRAGDEQYF. The CDR3 nucleotides read TGTGCCATCAGTGAGCCGAAGGACTTCCGAGCGGGTGACGAGCAGTACTTC. The V gene is TRBV10-3, the J gene TRBJ2-7, with D maybe TRBD2 (6 bases). CDR3 size: 17 residues. CDR1 is ENHRY, CDR2 SYGVKD, per germline. V shed 2 bases and J shed 5 bases, with 22 bases lying between them.

The chain recombines TRBV13 with TRBJ1-4; tentative D call: TRBD1 (5 bases). This CDR3 contains 14 residues. Germline-derived CDR1 and CDR2 are PRHDT and FYEKMQ (reference sequence). Between the trimmed V and J ends, which lost 2 bases and 2 bases, there was a span of 6 bases. The CDR3 DNA reads as TGTGCCAGCAGCTTACCAGGGACTAATGAAAAACTGTTTTTT. Translating gives CASSLPGTNEKLFF.

Within the sample, this clone is medium-sized. The chain carries TRBV6-6 and TRBJ1-5; TRBD1 matches at 7 bases. This CDR3 is 15 amino acids long. Trimming removed 7 bases from V and 3 bases from J; junction bases left unmatched: 9. Germline V CDR1 and CDR2: MNHNY, SVGAGI (reference sequence). CDR3 loop: CASTLQGSDNQPQHF. In DNA, the CDR3 is TGTGCCAGCACCCTACAGGGGTCAGACAATCAGCCCCAGCATTTT.

The V call is TRBV11-1, the J call TRBJ2-5; TRBD2 matches at 12 bases. This CDR3 region has 15 residues. Germline trimming cut 1 base from V and 10 bases from J; bases unmatched to any gene: 7. CDR1 and CDR2 (germline): SGHAT, FQDESV (reference sequence). The CDR3 DNA follows: TGTGCCAGCAGCTTAGGGACTAGCGGGACCTCGAGCCAGTACTTC. As protein: CASSLGTSGTSSQYF.

The chain recombines TRBV15 with TRBJ1-4; TRBD1 matches at 7 bases. V shed 1 base and J 6 bases; nucleotides not matched to a gene: 2. The CDR3 is 14 residues long. Germline loops: CDR1 LNHNV, CDR2 YYDKDF (reference sequence). CDR3: CATSRGQGYEKLFF. The CDR3 nucleotides are TGTGCCACCAGCAGAGGACAGGGTTATGAAAAACTGTTTTTT.

This chain links TRBV5-1 with TRBJ2-1; 7 bases map to TRBD2. Unmatched junction bases numbered 10, after V lost 6 bases and J lost 7 bases. This CDR3 spans 14 amino acids. Germline V lookup: CDR1 SGHRS, CDR2 YFSETQ. The CDR3 spells CASIPGPGGNEQFF. In DNA, the CDR3 is TGCGCCAGCATTCCGGGGCCGGGGGGTAATGAGCAGTTCTTC.

This chain links TRBV10-3 with TRBJ2-7, with D uncertain. The CDR3 length is 14 residues. Per germline, CDR1 ENHRY and CDR2 SYGVKD. Trimming stripped 0 bases from V and 3 bases from J, with 9 bases between. The CDR3 DNA sequence: TGTGCCATCAGTGAGTCAGAGGTGCGCTACGAGCAGTACTTC. Protein product: CAISESEVRYEQYF.

This clone was seen more than once but under ten times. V gene TRBV2 combines with J gene TRBJ1-5; the D gene is possibly TRBD1 (6 bases). V was shortened by 4 bases and J by 2 bases, with 15 bases between the two germline ends. Germline lookup yields CDR1 SNHLY and CDR2 FYNNEI. This CDR3 region has 16 residues. The CDR3 is CASSGNRVRGNQPQHF. CDR3 coding DNA: TGTGCCAGCAGTGGAAACAGGGTGAGGGGCAATCAGCCCCAGCATTTT.

The chain is built from TRBV5-1 and TRBJ2-5; 8 nucleotides align to TRBD1. The end of the DNA aligns better with TRBJ2-7, so the J call may be wrong. This CDR3 has 13 residues. CDR1 SGHRS and CDR2 YFSETQ come from the germline V gene. This CDR3 is CASSTDRAYEQYF. For the CDR3, the DNA is TGCGCCAGCAGCACGGACAGGGCCTACGAGCAGTACTTC.

The gene calls are TRBV19 and TRBJ2-3; 7 bases are shared with TRBD2. Trimming took 9 bases from V and 0 from J; bases not matched to a gene: 9. The CDR3 has 15 amino acids. Germline-derived CDR1 and CDR2 are LNHDA and SQIVND (reference sequence). The CDR3 loop reads CASSIGRVSTDTQYF. Written as DNA, the CDR3 is TGTGCCAGCTCTATAGGGAGGGTAAGCACAGATACGCAGTATTTT.

This clone was counted between two and nine times. The rearrangement joins TRBV5-1 to TRBJ2-1; 9 bases match TRBD2. The CDR3 extends over 15 amino acids. V lost 4 bases to trimming and J lost 9 bases; unmatched junction nucleotides: 11. The germline V gene has CDR1 SGHRS and CDR2 YFSETQ. Written as DNA, the CDR3 is TGCGCCAGCAGCGCCGGGACTAGCAGTCTGGTTGAGCAGTTCTTC. Translating it yields CASSAGTSSLVEQFF.

The rearrangement joins TRBV4-1 to TRBJ1-2; no firm D call. The CDR3 extends over 17 amino acids. Trimming shortened V by 2 bases and J by 1 base, and 17 bases separated the two germline ends. Germline V gene sequence: CDR1 MGHRA, CDR2 YSYEKL. The CDR3 loop is CASSQYEGTTGNYGYTF. Written as DNA, the CDR3 is TGCGCCAGCAGCCAATACGAGGGAACCACCGGTAACTATGGCTACACCTTC.

This sequence joins TRBV6-5 and TRBJ1-1; possibly TRBD1 for D (5 bases). Germline V gene data show CDR1 as MNHEY and CDR2 as SVGAGI. The CDR3 loop spans 13 amino acids. Trimming shortened V by 1 base and J by 11 bases, and 14 bases separated the two germline ends. This chain's CDR3 is CASSYYRDSRAFF. As DNA, the CDR3 is TGTGCCAGCAGTTACTACCGGGACTCGAGGGCTTTCTTT.